In this sample, the clone carrying this T cell receptor (beta chain) turned up a few times. No antigen is known for it. This specimen belongs to a study of regulatory T cells in long-lasting Graves disease. Germline-derived CDR1 and CDR2 are LNHDA and SQIVND (reference sequence). The CDR3 consists of 14 residues. The V and J ends lost 6 bases and 7 bases, in that order; junction bases with no gene match: 10. Documented time point: newly diagnosed GD, antithyroid drugs for less than 3 months. RNA isolated from PBMCs was used to make the TCR library. Graves' disease was diagnosed by American Thyroid Association guidelines. Regarding the study as a whole: Persistent disease was characterized by preferential usage of TRBV28, TRBJ1-2 and TRBJ2-5.

Through Arm-PCR of CDR3 regions and iRepertoire HTBI primers, TCR beta libraries were built. TCRdb re-called the multiplex PCR reads through MiXCR, storing one row per CDR3 protein. The sample lists fewer than 450,000 distinct CDR3 sequences; about 15% were seen once. The same data also contributed to another study, on T cells in Graves' hyperthyroidism and ophthalmopathy.

The sequencing here drew on peripheral blood mononuclear cells (PBMCs), taken at new diagnosis, from a patient treated with antithyroid drugs. The chain carries TRBV19 and TRBJ2-5, with 8 nucleotides matching TRBD2. This TCR was recovered from a woman aged 40 to 55 with Graves disease. This CDR3 is CASSPLAVRGTQYF. In DNA, the CDR3 is TGTGCCAGTAGCCCACTAGCGGTCAGGGGGACCCAGTACTTC.